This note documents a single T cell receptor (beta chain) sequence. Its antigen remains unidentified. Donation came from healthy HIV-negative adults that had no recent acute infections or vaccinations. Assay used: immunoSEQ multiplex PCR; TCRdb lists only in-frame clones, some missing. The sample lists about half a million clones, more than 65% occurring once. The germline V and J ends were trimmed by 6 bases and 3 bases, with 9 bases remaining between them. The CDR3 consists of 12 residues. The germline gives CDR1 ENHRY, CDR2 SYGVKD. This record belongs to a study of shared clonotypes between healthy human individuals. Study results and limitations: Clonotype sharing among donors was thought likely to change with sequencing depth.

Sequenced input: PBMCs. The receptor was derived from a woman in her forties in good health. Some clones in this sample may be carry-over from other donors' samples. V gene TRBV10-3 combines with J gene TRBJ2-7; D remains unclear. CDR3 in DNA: TGTGCCATCAGGGATCAGGTCTACGAGCAGTACTTC. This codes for CAIRDQVYEQYF.